A single sample gave rise to the 26 T cell receptor beta chains below, sequenced in a study of cytomegalovirus exposure and HLA in healthy donors. TCRdb keeps only in-frame clones here, not all; method: immunoSEQ multiplex PCR. The table lists about 330,000 clones, 80% to 90% of them singletons. The sequenced sample was PBMCs. The receptors stem from a woman aged 18-29 years in good health and CMV-seronegative.

The genes are TRBV16 and TRBJ2-7, with TRBD1 as a possible D gene (6 bases). The length of the CDR3 is 13 residues. Trimming removed 3 bases at V and 3 bases at J, with 9 bases between. CDR1 and CDR2 (germline): KGHSY, FQNENV. The CDR3 sequence: CASSHGRGYEQYF. For the CDR3, the DNA is TGTGCCAGCAGCCACGGCAGGGGCTACGAGCAGTACTTC. Full variable domain (remainder filled in from reference TRBV16 and TRBJ2-7): GEEVAQTPKHLVRGEGQKAKLYCAPIKGHSYVFWYQQVLKNEFKFLISFQNENVFDETGMPKERFSAKCLPNSPCSLEIQATKLEDSAVYFCASSHGRGYEQYFGPGTRLTVT.

This clone was seen a few times. V and J are TRBV2 and TRBJ2-1; 12 bases are shared with TRBD2. V gave up 8 bases and J gave up 3 bases; unmatched junction bases: 2. Germline CDR1 reads SNHLY; CDR2 reads FYNNEI. The CDR3 runs 14 residues. For the CDR3, the DNA is TGTGCCAGCCCGACTAGCGGGAGCTACAATGAGCAGTTCTTC. Protein: CASPTSGSYNEQFF.

The genes are TRBV29-1 and TRBJ2-5; perhaps TRBD1 as D (6 bases). Germline V gives CDR1 SQVTM, CDR2 ANQGSEA. Trimming stripped 1 base from V and 9 bases from J, with 18 bases between. The CDR3 runs to 14 residues. The CDR3 is CSVEVHAPHRAQYF. The DNA for the CDR3 is TGCAGCGTTGAAGTCCATGCACCGCACAGGGCCCAGTACTTC.

This sequence joins TRBV28 and TRBJ1-1; 8 nucleotides align to TRBD1. V trimming: 5 bases; J trimming: 4 bases; junction bases outside the gene matches: 6. From germline, CDR1 is MDHEN and CDR2 SYDVKM. This CDR3 spans 14 amino acids. The CDR3: CASSSGTGRTEAFF. The CDR3, as DNA: TGTGCCAGCAGTAGCGGGACAGGCCGCACTGAAGCTTTCTTT.

This clone was counted once. The chain uses TRBV7-2 and TRBJ1-5; D not certain. The germline V gene has CDR1 SGHTA and CDR2 FQGNSA. The V and J ends lost 5 bases and 6 bases respectively, with 11 bases between them. The CDR3 has 13 residues. The CDR3 DNA is TGTGCCAGCAGCCCCGGGGTGGCTCAGCCCCAGCATTTT. This gives the protein CASSPGVAQPQHF.

This rearrangement joins TRBV28 to TRBJ2-7; TRBD2 matches at 7 bases. The CDR3 extends over 15 amino acids. With 6 bases clipped from V and 2 bases from J, the junction kept 10 bases outside the gene matches. In germline, CDR1 is MDHEN, CDR2 SYDVKM. CDR3 sequence (DNA): TGTGCCAGCAGGCAGGGCCTAGCGGTAGCCTACGAGCAGTACTTC. The encoded protein is CASRQGLAVAYEQYF. The variable domain in full, completed from reference TRBV28 and TRBJ2-7, reads DVKVTQSSRYLVKRTGEKVFLECVQDMDHENMFWYRQDPGLGLRLIYFSYDVKMKEKGDIPEGYSVSREKKERFSLILESASTNQTSMYLCASRQGLAVAYEQYFGPGTRLTVT.

The chain recombines TRBV14 with TRBJ1-4; D gene unclear. V shed 4 bases and J shed 8 bases, with 14 bases lying between them. CDR1 is SGHDN, CDR2 FVKESK, per germline. This CDR3 comprises 14 residues. The CDR3 nucleotides are TGTGCCAGCAGCCCCCGACACGGCGGGGAAAAACTGTTTTTT. It encodes CASSPRHGGEKLFF.

This sequence joins TRBV2 and TRBJ1-1; D is possibly TRBD1 (5 bases). CDR3 length: 15 residues. Trimming left V 6 bases short and J 5 bases short, with 19 bases between. The germline CDR1 and CDR2 sequences are SNHLY and FYNNEI. CDR3 bases: TGTGCCAGCAGGCGGGACGGGGTCCTCGGTACTGAAGCTTTCTTT. Amino acid sequence: CASRRDGVLGTEAFF.

The chain combines TRBV5-1 with TRBJ2-5; 10 bases agree with TRBD1. Germline V lookup: CDR1 SGHRS, CDR2 YFSETQ. This CDR3 has 15 amino acids. V shed 1 base and J 5 bases; nucleotides not matched to a gene: 5. As DNA, the CDR3 is TGCGCCAGCAGCTTGCGACAGGGGGCAGGGGAGACCCAGTACTTC. Residues: CASSLRQGAGETQYF.

The rearrangement links TRBV6-1 to TRBJ2-5, with D tentatively TRBD2 (7 bases). The CDR3 has 15 residues. Deletions cut 2 bases from V and 5 bases from J, with 15 bases between. From germline, CDR1 is MNHNS and CDR2 SASEGT. The CDR3 DNA sequence: TGTGCCAGCAGTGAATATCGGGGGGCGCGGGAGACCCAGTACTTC. The encoded protein is CASSEYRGARETQYF.

There are a few counts of this clone. In nucleotides, the CDR3 is TGTGCCAGCAGCCAAGAGAATGCGGGGGCGGGGGACACTGAAGCTTTCTTT. It is translated as CASSQENAGAGDTEAFF. V gene TRBV4-2 combines with J gene TRBJ1-1; D is possibly TRBD1 (6 bases). Germline CDR1 is LGHNA and CDR2 is YNFKEQ. The length of the CDR3 is 17 residues. Trimming took 0 bases from V and 3 from J, leaving 17 bases between them.

The gene calls are TRBV5-6 and TRBJ1-1; 8 bases agree with TRBD1. The V and J ends lost 4 bases and 5 bases, in that order; junction bases with no gene match: 4. Germline lookup yields CDR1 SGHDT and CDR2 YYEEEE. CDR3 length: 13 residues. The CDR3 DNA reads as TGTGCCAGCAGCATAGACAGGGGAACTGAAGCTTTCTTT. Protein sequence: CASSIDRGTEAFF.

This clone has just one count. The gene calls are TRBV28 and TRBJ2-7, with a weak D call TRBD1 (5 bases). V was cut by 6 bases and J by 3 bases, with 12 bases left in between. Germline V lookup: CDR1 MDHEN, CDR2 SYDVKM. This CDR3 spans 13 amino acids. CDR3 residues: CASSSGQSYEQYF. CDR3 sequence (DNA): TGTGCCAGCAGCTCAGGACAAAGCTACGAGCAGTACTTC.

The chain carries TRBV7-6 and TRBJ2-1; TRBD1 matches 8 bases. This CDR3 comprises 15 residues. The germline gives CDR1 SGHVS, CDR2 FNYEAQ. V dropped 3 bases and J dropped 1; count of bases not matched to a gene: 2. CDR3 coding DNA: TGTGCCAGCAGCTTCGACAGGGGATCCTACAATGAGCAGTTCTTC. Encoded protein: CASSFDRGSYNEQFF. Together with reference TRBV7-6 and TRBJ2-1, the CDR3 gives the full variable domain: GAGVSQSPRYKVTKRGQDVALRCDPISGHVSLYWYRQALGQGPEFLTYFNYEAQQDKSGLPNDRFSAERPEGSISTLTIQRTEQRDSAMYRCASSFDRGSYNEQFFGPGTRLTVL.

The V and J genes are TRBV7-2 and TRBJ2-7; maybe TRBD1 (5 bases). The CDR3 runs to 15 residues. Germline V lookup: CDR1 SGHTA, CDR2 FQGNSA. Between the trimmed V and J ends, which lost 5 bases and 0 bases, there was a span of 14 bases. CDR3 protein: CASSPGWGSSYEQYF. The CDR3 nucleotides are TGTGCCAGCAGCCCGGGTTGGGGCAGCTCCTACGAGCAGTACTTC.

The chain couples TRBV18 to TRBJ1-5, with 7 bases identical to TRBD1. Looked up from germline, CDR1 is KGHSH and CDR2 is LQKENI. Germline trimming cut 1 base from V and 3 bases from J; bases unmatched to any gene: 6. This CDR3 is 16 amino acids long. The chain's CDR3 is CASSPRAGGDNQPQHF. For the CDR3, the DNA is TGTGCCAGCTCACCACGGGCAGGGGGTGACAATCAGCCCCAGCATTTT.

The chain links TRBV28 to TRBJ1-1, with 8 positions matching TRBD1. The germline V gene encodes CDR1 MDHEN and CDR2 SYDVKM. With 4 bases clipped from V and 6 bases from J, the junction kept 10 bases outside the gene matches. The CDR3 is 15 amino acids. CDR3 DNA sequence: TGTGCCAGCAGTTCCGCCAGGGGGCTGTTCGCTGAAGCTTTCTTT. Translated, it gives CASSSARGLFAEAFF.

This clone has a single count. CDR3 sequence reads: CAIPRDRGEISGNTIYF. The DNA for the CDR3 is TGTGCCATCCCTCGGGACAGGGGTGAAATCTCTGGAAACACCATATATTTT. The chain couples TRBV10-3 to TRBJ1-3; 10 bases map to TRBD1. V lost 8 bases to trimming and J lost 0 bases; unmatched junction nucleotides: 10. The germline gives CDR1 ENHRY, CDR2 SYGVKD. The CDR3 sequence is 17 residues long.

The rearrangement links TRBV19 to TRBJ1-1; D is unclear. The CDR3 runs to 13 residues. CDR1 and CDR2 from the germline V gene are LNHDA and SQIVND (reference sequence). V was trimmed by 7 bases and J by 1 base, leaving 10 bases between them. The CDR3 loop reads CASKLLANTEAFF. CDR3 nucleotide sequence: TGTGCCAGTAAGTTGTTGGCGAACACTGAAGCTTTCTTT.

V gene TRBV4-1 combines with J gene TRBJ2-7, with 9 bases matching TRBD2. Germline assignment: CDR1 MGHRA and CDR2 YSYEKL. J lost 2 bases, V lost 0 bases, and 5 bases had no gene match. CDR3 size: 16 residues. The CDR3 DNA follows: TGCGCCAGCAGCCAAGATCAGGGACTAGCTACCTACGAGCAGTACTTC. It translates to CASSQDQGLATYEQYF.

The V call is TRBV6-6, the J call TRBJ2-7; D is ambiguous. Germline CDR1 and CDR2: MNHNY and SVGAGI (reference sequence). V lost 2 bases and J 3 bases, leaving 8 bases between the germline ends. The CDR3 is made up of 13 amino acids. The CDR3 DNA is TGTGCCAGCAGTTACCGCCAGAACTACGAGCAGTACTTC. Encoded protein: CASSYRQNYEQYF.

The chain carries TRBV5-4 and TRBJ1-4; D gene ambiguous. This CDR3 is built from 14 residues. Trimming cost V 1 base and J 6 bases, with 10 bases left between them. Germline V lookup: CDR1 SGHNT, CDR2 YYREEE (reference sequence). This chain's CDR3 is CASSLRGEDEKLFF. CDR3 coding DNA: TGTGCCAGCAGCTTGAGAGGAGAGGATGAAAAACTGTTTTTT. Using reference TRBV5-4 and TRBJ1-4 for the parts outside the CDR3, the full variable domain is ETGVTQSPTHLIKTRGQQVTLRCSSQSGHNTVSWYQQALGQGPQFIFQYYREEENGRGNFPPRFSGLQFPNYSSELNVNALELDDSALYLCASSLRGEDEKLFFGSGTQLSVL.

V usage is TRBV2 and J usage is TRBJ2-7, with a possible D match to TRBD1 (5 bases). Germline loops: CDR1 SNHLY, CDR2 FYNNEI. The ends were cut back, 4 bases at V and 5 bases at J, with 21 bases in the middle. This CDR3 is built from 16 residues. In DNA form, the CDR3 reads TGTGCCAGCAGTGTACTTGGGCAGGGCATCGTCAACGAGCAGTACTTC. Translated: CASSVLGQGIVNEQYF.

A remark on this clone: Its ends do not fully match the called genes, so a read error is possible. The rearrangement uses TRBV7-2 and TRBJ1-1; TRBD1 is a possible D gene (6 bases). Per germline, CDR1 SGHTA and CDR2 FQGNSA. This CDR3 has 14 residues. The CDR3: CASSLSRLTGISLF. DNA of the CDR3: TGTGCCAGCAGCTTATCCCGGTTGACAGGAATTTCTCTTTTT.

J is TRBJ2-1 and V is TRBV27; 7 bases fit TRBD2. The CDR3 extends over 15 amino acids. The germline V gene encodes CDR1 MNHEY and CDR2 SMNVEV (reference sequence). V lost 5 bases and J lost 5; bases outside the gene matches: 9. The CDR3 DNA reads TGTGCCAGCAGTCCGATCAGCGGGGTAAACAATGAGCAGTTCTTC. This codes for CASSPISGVNNEQFF.

The CDR3 region has the DNA TGCGCCAGCAGCTTGAGCGGGGAAAGCTCTGGAAACACCATATATTTT. The encoded protein is CASSLSGESSGNTIYF. The chain recombines TRBV5-1 with TRBJ1-3; D ambiguous. CDR1 is SGHRS and CDR2 is YFSETQ in the germline V gene. The CDR3 loop spans 16 amino acids. The V end was cut by 1 base, the J end by 0 bases, with 11 bases between. Based on the CDR3 plus reference TRBV5-1 and TRBJ1-3, the full variable domain is KAGVTQTPRYLIKTRGQQVTLSCSPISGHRSVSWYQQTPGQGLQFLFEYFSETQRNKGNFPGRFSGRQFSNSRSEMNVSTLELGDSALYLCASSLSGESSGNTIYFGEGSWLTVV.